These T cell receptor beta chains were read from a single sample in a study of shared clonotypes between healthy human individuals. TCRdb's copy holds only in-frame clones and misses some; the assay was immunoSEQ multiplex PCR. The sample has fewer than 1 million clones, roughly 96% seen once. The sample consisted of naive CD8+ T cells sorted from blood. These receptors came from a man aged 25-45 years in good health. Both conserved end residues are part of each CDR3. Each record gives: clone size, J gene, V gene, D gene, CDR3 DNA, CDR3 protein. The D gene is left open where the match is weak. Clone size, where shown, is once, few, many, or a class for clones that have expanded.

- | TRBJ2-1 | TRBV11-3 | TRBD2 | TGTGCCAGCAGCTACAGCGGGAGTTTAAATGAGCAGTTCTTC | CASSYSGSLNEQFF
- | TRBJ2-1 | TRBV29-1 | TRBD1 | TGCAGCGTTGATGGACAGGGGGAAAACAATGAGCAGTTCTTC | CSVDGQGENNEQFF
few | TRBJ1-5 | TRBV25-1 | - | TGTGCCAGCAGTGCCGGGACGGAAAATCAGCCCCAGCATTTT | CASSAGTENQPQHF
- | TRBJ2-2 | TRBV6-5 | TRBD2 | TGTGCCAGCAGTTACTCGGTGACTAGCGGCACCGGGGAGCTGTTTTTT | CASSYSVTSGTGELFF
- | TRBJ2-3 | TRBV7-6 | TRBD1 | TGTGCCAGCAGCTCAGGGGACAGCCGATTCTTGGATACGCAGTATTTT | CASSSGDSRFLDTQYF
- | TRBJ2-7 | TRBV27 | - | TGTGCCAGCAGTTTATGCGGCGAGTATCCCTACGAGCAGTACTTC | CASSLCGEYPYEQYF
- | TRBJ2-5 | TRBV11-2 | - | TGTGCCAGCAGCCCCGGAGAGACCCAGTACTTC | CASSPGETQYF
- | TRBJ1-4 | TRBV19 | TRBD1 | TGTGCCACCCCCGGGACAGAGAATGCAACTAATGAAAAACTGTTTTTT | CATPGTENATNEKLFF
- | TRBJ1-2 | TRBV19 | - | TGTGCCAGTAGTATGGGTCCCGGGGATGACTATGGCTACACCTTC | CASSMGPGDDYGYTF
- | TRBJ2-2 | TRBV18 | - | TGTGCCAGCTCACCCCGGACGGAAGCGAACACCGGGGAGCTGTTTTTT | CASSPRTEANTGELFF
- | TRBJ1-1 | TRBV9 | - | TGTGCCAGCAGCGGTGAGGGCGCGAACACTGAAGCTTTCTTT | CASSGEGANTEAFF
- | TRBJ1-2 | TRBV5-1 | - | TGCGCCAGCAGCTTGGAATTGTCGGACAGCGGCAGATATGGCTACACCTTC | CASSLELSDSGRYGYTF
- | TRBJ2-3 | TRBV6-1 | TRBD2 | TGTGCCAGCAGTGAAGGTCCTAGCGGGAGTAGCACAGATACGCAGTATTTT | CASSEGPSGSSTDTQYF
- | TRBJ1-1 | TRBV5-5 | TRBD1 | TGTGCCAGCACCGGGGACAGGGTTCGTCGAACTGAAGCTTTCTTT | CASTGDRVRRTEAFF
- | TRBJ2-7 | TRBV10-3 | - | TGTGCCATCAGTGAAGATAAAGGGGTAATCTACGAGCAGTACTTC | CAISEDKGVIYEQYF
- | TRBJ2-1 | TRBV4-2 | TRBD1 | TGTGCCAGCAGCCAAGAGGGACAGCCTGGGGATGAGCAGTTCTTC | CASSQEGQPGDEQFF
- | TRBJ2-1 | TRBV27 | TRBD2 | TGTGCCAGCAGGGGACTAGCCAGCAATGAGCAGTTCTTC | CASRGLASNEQFF
- | TRBJ2-3 | TRBV14 | - | TGTGCCAGCAGTTTAGGTACAGATACGCAGTATTTT | CASSLGTDTQYF
- | TRBJ2-7 | TRBV9 | - | TGTGCCAGCAGCGTAGGCCTAGCGTCCTACGAGCAGTACTTC | CASSVGLASYEQYF
- | TRBJ2-7 | TRBV14 | TRBD1 | TGTGCCAGCAGCCCAGGGACAGGGGGCGCGTACGAGCAGTACTTC | CASSPGTGGAYEQYF
- | TRBJ1-1 | TRBV7-3 | - | TGTGCCAGCAGCCTGGACAGCACTGAAGCTTTCTTT | CASSLDSTEAFF
- | TRBJ1-5 | TRBV19 | - | TGTGCCAGTAGTATCCTGTCCCTGAATCAGCCCCAGCATTTT | CASSILSLNQPQHF
- | TRBJ2-7 | TRBV5-1 | - | TGCGCCAGCAGCTTGCGGGGACAGGACACGACTAGCGGCTCCTACGAGCAGTACTTC | CASSLRGQDTTSGSYEQYF
- | TRBJ2-2 | TRBV7-9 | TRBD2 | TGTGCCAGCAGCTCTAGCGGGAGGGCCAACGGGGAGCTGTTTTTT | CASSSSGRANGELFF
- | TRBJ2-1 | TRBV28 | - | TGTGCCAGCAGTTATGGAGCGGGTTACAATGAGCAGTTCTTC | CASSYGAGYNEQFF
- | TRBJ2-7 | TRBV19 | TRBD2 | TGTGCCAGTAGTATCTACGGGAGGACCTACGAGCAGTACTTC | CASSIYGRTYEQYF
- | TRBJ2-7 | TRBV7-9 | - | TGTGCCAGCAGCCCACCGGGACGGCCCTACGAGCAGTACTTC | CASSPPGRPYEQYF
- | TRBJ2-7 | TRBV2 | TRBD2 | TGTGCCAGCAGTGAATTTGGAGCGGGAGGGGTCTACGAGCAGTACTTC | CASSEFGAGGVYEQYF
- | TRBJ2-6 | TRBV27 | - | TGTGCCAGCAGTTTATATTCTGGGGCCAACGTCCTGACTTTC | CASSLYSGANVLTF
- | TRBJ2-1 | TRBV28 | TRBD2 | TGTGCCAGCAGTACCCCACGTAGCGGGGGAAACAATGAGCAGTTCTTC | CASSTPRSGGNNEQFF
- | TRBJ2-3 | TRBV27 | - | TGTGCCAGCAATTGGGGCGGGAGCACAGATACGCAGTATTTT | CASNWGGSTDTQYF